Following are 21 T cell receptor beta chains from one sample sequenced in a study of human T cells and chemical hapten exposure. Noted time point: patch test 2, 6 weeks after DPC sensitization. Treatment defined: therapeutic diphenylcyclopropenone sensitization with weekly scalp DPC. Each CDR3 protein is one row after TCRdb ran MiXCR on the RACE reads. Altogether some 27,000 distinct CDR3 sequences are present, over 8.5% being singletons, with the ten largest covering approximately 6.9%. The sample here was whole blood, taken in connection with sensitization to the hapten diphenylcyclopropenone (DPC). These receptors came from a man younger than 45 with alopecia areata. Some clones in this sample may be carry-over from other donors' samples.

This clonotype was recorded many times. The V call is TRBV29-1, the J call TRBJ1-1; 11 nucleotides align to TRBD1. CDR3 size: 13 residues. V lost 7 bases and J lost 9; bases outside the gene matches: 10. Per germline, CDR1 SQVTM and CDR2 ANQGSEA. The CDR3 spells CSARSGQGGQAFF. The CDR3 DNA reads TGCAGCGCCCGATCGGGACAGGGGGGTCAAGCTTTCTTT.

This clonotype was counted at least ten times. The chain combines TRBV12-3 or TRBV12-4 with TRBJ1-2, with TRBD1 as a possible D gene (6 bases). V was cut by 4 bases and J by 0 bases, with 15 bases left in between. The CDR3 is 16 amino acids. CDR3 sequence reads: CASSSRGPSTNYGYTF. As DNA, the CDR3 is TGTGCCAGCAGTTCCCGGGGGCCGTCAACTAACTATGGCTACACCTTC.

This clonotype occurred many times. The chain links TRBV19 to TRBJ2-7, with D maybe TRBD1 (6 bases). This CDR3 contains 14 residues. Germline assignment: CDR1 LNHDA and CDR2 SQIVND (reference sequence). Trimming took 5 bases from V and 2 from J, leaving 13 bases between them. The DNA for the CDR3 is TGTGCCAGTAGTCTCCTGACAGGAGCCTACGAGCAGTACTTC. Amino acids: CASSLLTGAYEQYF.

Ten or more counts support this clonotype. This chain connects TRBV12-3 or TRBV12-4 to TRBJ1-5; 10 bases fit TRBD1. The V segment lost 6 bases and the J segment 0 bases; nucleotides outside the gene matches: 2. The CDR3 is 15 amino acids. The CDR3 DNA reads TGTGCCAGCAGCGGACAGGGGGGTAGCAATCAGCCCCAGCATTTT. Amino acid sequence: CASSGQGGSNQPQHF.

At least ten counts were recorded for this clonotype. J is TRBJ2-3 and V is TRBV24-1; D is possibly TRBD1 or TRBD2 (6 bases each). Germline-derived CDR1 and CDR2 are KGHDR and SFDVKD. The CDR3 length is 16 residues. V gave up 6 bases and J gave up 2 bases, with 17 bases separating them. Here the CDR3 reads CATSRGRSSYTDTQYF. CDR3 sequence (DNA): TGTGCCACCAGTAGGGGGAGGAGCTCTTACACAGATACGCAGTATTTT.

The DNA for the CDR3 is TGTGCCAGCAGCTTGAGCTGGCAGGGCTGGGATACGCAGTATTTT. Translating it yields CASSLSWQGWDTQYF. This rearrangement joins TRBV7-9 to TRBJ2-3, with D perhaps matching TRBD1 (5 bases). The CDR3 is made up of 15 amino acids. With 3 bases removed from V and 6 bases from J, the gap between germline ends came to 16 bases. Germline V gene lookup returns CDR1 SEHNR and CDR2 FQNEAQ (reference sequence).

This clonotype was picked up a small number of times. V and J are TRBV19 and TRBJ1-5; 7 nucleotides align to TRBD1. V gave up 5 bases and J gave up 6 bases; unmatched junction bases: 7. Germline CDR1 LNHDA, CDR2 SQIVND (reference sequence). The CDR3 runs to 14 residues. In DNA form, the CDR3 reads TGTGCCAGTAGTGCACAGGGGACCGCTCAGCCCCAGCATTTT. Its protein product is CASSAQGTAQPQHF.

Many counts were recorded for this clonotype. The chain uses TRBV30 and TRBJ1-1; D uncertain. This CDR3 comprises 11 residues. Trimming shortened V by 7 bases and J by 1 base, and 7 bases separated the two germline ends. Germline loops: CDR1 GTSNPN, CDR2 SVGIG (reference sequence). In DNA, the CDR3 is TGTGCCTCAGCGACGAACACTGAAGCTTTCTTT. Protein sequence: CASATNTEAFF.

Ten or more counts support this clonotype. The CDR3 DNA follows: TGCAGTGCTACAGCCCCGGGACAGGGCCCCTACGAGCAGTACTTC. It encodes CSATAPGQGPYEQYF. The chain combines TRBV20-1 with TRBJ2-7, with 9 bases that match TRBD1. There are 15 residues in the CDR3. Germline values: CDR1 DFQATT, CDR2 SNEGSKA (reference sequence). J was trimmed by 2 bases and V by 4 bases; bases with no gene match: 9.

This clonotype was counted only a few times. The chain links TRBV20-1 to TRBJ2-5; 10 bases are a match to TRBD2. Germline values: CDR1 DFQATT, CDR2 SNEGSKA (reference sequence). The trim removed 5 bases at V and 1 base at J, leaving 7 bases unmatched. The CDR3 contains 15 residues. The CDR3 DNA reads TGCAGTGCTCCTCCGACTAGCGGGTTCCAAGAGACCCAGTACTTC. Translating it yields CSAPPTSGFQETQYF.

This clonotype is labeled medium-sized. The rearrangement uses TRBV6-5 and TRBJ2-3; the match to TRBD2 covers 11 bases. The trim removed 10 bases at V and 3 bases at J, leaving 21 bases unmatched. CDR1 and CDR2 (germline): MNHEY, SVGAGI. There are 19 residues in the CDR3. The CDR3 region has the DNA TGTGCCACCTACCCCGTCGAACCGGGACTAGCGGCTTCTACAGATACGCAGTATTTT. Its translation is CATYPVEPGLAASTDTQYF.

V gene TRBV30 combines with J gene TRBJ2-4, with 7 bases lining up with TRBD2. The trim removed 2 bases at V and 6 bases at J, leaving 7 bases unmatched. This CDR3 has 14 amino acids. Germline CDR1 and CDR2: GTSNPN and SVGIG (reference sequence). Written as DNA, the CDR3 is TGTGCCTGGAGTTGGGGACTATCGACAAACATTCAGTACTTC. Translating gives CAWSWGLSTNIQYF.

The gene calls are TRBV10-2 and TRBJ2-2, with no clear D. Germline V gives CDR1 WSHSY, CDR2 SAAADI. Trimming removed 8 bases at V and 5 bases at J, with 6 bases between. The CDR3 loop spans 11 amino acids. The CDR3 loop is CASLGTGELFF. In nucleotides, the CDR3 is TGCGCCAGCCTAGGTACCGGGGAGCTGTTTTTT.

V gene TRBV6-2 or TRBV6-3 combines with J gene TRBJ1-5; D is perhaps TRBD1 (5 bases). This CDR3 is built from 13 residues. Germline V gene lookup returns CDR1 MNHEY and CDR2 SVGEGT. V was shortened by 11 bases and J by 0 bases, with 11 bases between the two germline ends. CDR3 sequence reads: CARGVPSNQPQHF. The CDR3 coding sequence is TGTGCCCGGGGGGTCCCTAGCAATCAGCCCCAGCATTTT.

This clonotype was observed many times. The chain couples TRBV6-2 or TRBV6-3 to TRBJ2-7, with 7 bases identical to TRBD1. This CDR3 contains 14 residues. The J segment lost 2 bases and the V segment lost 7 bases, leaving 8 bases of the junction unmatched. Germline-derived CDR1 and CDR2 are MNHEY and SVGEGT. The chain's CDR3 is CASTRTGVTYEQYF. DNA for the CDR3: TGTGCCAGCACCCGGACAGGCGTCACCTACGAGCAGTACTTC.

The chain links TRBV29-1 to TRBJ2-1, with 7 bases aligning to TRBD1. V trimming: 1 base; J trimming: 7 bases; junction bases outside the gene matches: 10. The CDR3 covers 15 residues. Germline CDR1 reads SQVTM; CDR2 reads ANQGSEA. As DNA, the CDR3 is TGCAGCGTTGAAGGAGGACAGGAGACTTCAAATGAGCAGTTCTTC. As protein: CSVEGGQETSNEQFF.

This chain uses TRBV11-2 with TRBJ2-3, with D hard to call. CDR3 length: 14 residues. Germline values: CDR1 SGHAT, CDR2 FQNNGV. V lost 5 bases and J 0 bases, leaving 9 bases between the germline ends. This chain's CDR3 is CASSLEFSTDTQYF. DNA of the CDR3: TGTGCCAGCAGCCTCGAGTTTAGCACAGATACGCAGTATTTT.

The V and J genes are TRBV29-1 and TRBJ1-1, with 7 bases that match TRBD1. This CDR3 has 18 residues. The J segment lost 0 bases and the V segment lost 1 base, leaving 14 bases of the junction unmatched. Germline CDR1 reads SQVTM; CDR2 reads ANQGSEA. The CDR3 region is CSVEVPGQSLAMNTEAFF. CDR3 in DNA: TGCAGCGTTGAAGTCCCGGGACAGTCTCTGGCCATGAACACTGAAGCTTTCTTT.

The chain couples TRBV11-2 to TRBJ1-1; D ambiguous. The CDR3 has 13 amino acids. Germline values: CDR1 SGHAT, CDR2 FQNNGV. V dropped 0 bases and J dropped 11 bases, with 13 bases sitting between them. The CDR3 nucleotides read TGTGCCAGCAGCTTAGACCCACCTATGGGTGCTTTCTTT. Translated: CASSLDPPMGAFF. Filled out from reference TRBV11-2 and TRBJ1-1, the complete variable domain reads EAGVAQSPRYKIIEKRQSVAFWCNPISGHATLYWYQQILGQGPKLLIQFQNNGVVDDSQLPKDRFSAERLKGVDSTLKIQPAKLEDSAVYLCASSLDPPMGAFFGQGTRLTVV.

This clonotype was seen ten or more times. The J gene is TRBJ2-5, the V gene TRBV14; D is perhaps TRBD2 (6 bases). The CDR3 loop spans 15 amino acids. Trimming removed 4 bases at V and 5 bases at J, with 17 bases between. The germline CDR1 and CDR2 sequences are SGHDN and FVKESK. The CDR3 DNA reads as TGTGCCAGCAGCCCAGAACGGGGGATCGAGGAGACCCAGTACTTC. This encodes CASSPERGIEETQYF.

This clonotype was counted a few times. The CDR3 sequence is CASSLAGEQYF. CDR3 DNA sequence: TGTGCCAGCAGCTTAGCGGGCGAGCAGTACTTC. The chain couples TRBV7-9 to TRBJ2-7; no reliable D call. Looked up from germline, CDR1 is SEHNR and CDR2 is FQNEAQ (reference sequence). This CDR3 contains 11 residues. V was clipped by 0 bases and J by 6 bases, with 3 bases between them.